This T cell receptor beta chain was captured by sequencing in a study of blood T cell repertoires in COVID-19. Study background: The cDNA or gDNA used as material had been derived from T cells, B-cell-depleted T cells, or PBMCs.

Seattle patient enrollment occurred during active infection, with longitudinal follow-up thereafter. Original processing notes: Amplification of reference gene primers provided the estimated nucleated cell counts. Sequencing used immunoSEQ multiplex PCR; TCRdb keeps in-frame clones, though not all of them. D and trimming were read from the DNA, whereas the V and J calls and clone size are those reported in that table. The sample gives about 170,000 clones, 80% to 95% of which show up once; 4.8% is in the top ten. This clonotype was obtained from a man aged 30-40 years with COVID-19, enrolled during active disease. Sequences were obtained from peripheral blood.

The DNA of the CDR3 is TGCGCCAGCAGCTTGGAGGGGAACTATGGCTACACCTTC. Translation gives CASSLEGNYGYTF. This chain links TRBV5-1 with TRBJ1-2, with a tentative D call TRBD1 (5 bases). CDR3 length equals 13 residues. CDR1 is SGHRS and CDR2 is YFSETQ in the germline V gene. The germline V and J ends were trimmed by 0 bases and 2 bases, with 5 bases remaining between them.